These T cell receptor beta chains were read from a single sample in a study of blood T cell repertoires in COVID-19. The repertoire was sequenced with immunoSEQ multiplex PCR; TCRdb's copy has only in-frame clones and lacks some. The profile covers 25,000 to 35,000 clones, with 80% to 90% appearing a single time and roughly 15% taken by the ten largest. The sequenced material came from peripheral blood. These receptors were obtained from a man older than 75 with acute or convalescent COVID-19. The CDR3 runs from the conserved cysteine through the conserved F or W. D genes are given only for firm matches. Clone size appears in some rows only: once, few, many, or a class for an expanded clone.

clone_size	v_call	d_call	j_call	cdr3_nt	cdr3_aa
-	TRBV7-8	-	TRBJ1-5	TGTGCCAGCAGCGACAGGAGGTTGGGCAATCAGCCCCAGCATTTT	CASSDRRLGNQPQHF
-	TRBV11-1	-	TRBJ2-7	TGTGCCAGCAGCTTACGGGGTTTTAATTACGAGCAGTACTTC	CASSLRGFNYEQYF
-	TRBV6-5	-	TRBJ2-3	TGTGCCAGCAGCCTGACAGGATACAACACAGATACGCAGTATTTT	CASSLTGYNTDTQYF
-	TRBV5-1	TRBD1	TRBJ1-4	TGCGCCAGCAGCTTGGGACAGGGGGCTTATGAAAAACTGTTTTTT	CASSLGQGAYEKLFF
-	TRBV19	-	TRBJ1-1	TGTGCCAGTAGGCCCCGGGGGGGTATGAACACTGAAGCTTTCTTT	CASRPRGGMNTEAFF
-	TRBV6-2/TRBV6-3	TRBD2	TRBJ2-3	TGTGCCAGCAGTTACTTGCGGGGGGCGGGCACAGATACGCAGTATTTT	CASSYLRGAGTDTQYF
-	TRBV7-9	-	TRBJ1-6	TGTGCCAGCAGCCAATCCACAGGGTTGAGGAATTCACCCCTCCACTTT	CASSQSTGLRNSPLHF
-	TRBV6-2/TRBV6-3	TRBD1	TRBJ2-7	TGTGCCAGCAGTTACGGCCGGGACAGGAGCTCCTACGAGCAGTACTTC	CASSYGRDRSSYEQYF
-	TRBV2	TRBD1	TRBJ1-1	TGTGCCAGCGGGGACAGGGCCGAGAACACTGAAGCTTTCTTT	CASGDRAENTEAFF
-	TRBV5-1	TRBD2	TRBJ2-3	TGCGCCAGCAGCCCCGCGGCTAGCGGAAACACAGATACGCAGTATTTT	CASSPAASGNTDTQYF
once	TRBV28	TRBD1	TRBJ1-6	TGTGCCAGCAGCCCAGGGGGCGCTAATAATTCACCCCTCCACTTT	CASSPGGANNSPLHF
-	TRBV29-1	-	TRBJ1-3	TGCAGCGTCATGACAGTCTCTGGAAACACCATATATTTT	CSVMTVSGNTIYF
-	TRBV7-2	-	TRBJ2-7	TGTGCCAGCAGCTTAAGACAGGTCGGGGTCAGCGAGCAGTACTTC	CASSLRQVGVSEQYF
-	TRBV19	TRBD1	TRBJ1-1	TGTGCCAGTAGTATAAGAGCGGGACAGGGGACTGAAGCTTTCTTT	CASSIRAGQGTEAFF
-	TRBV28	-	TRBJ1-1	TGTGCCAGCAGTTTAGCGGGGAAGACTGAAGCTTTCTTT	CASSLAGKTEAFF
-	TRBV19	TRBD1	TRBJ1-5	TGTGCCAGTGCCCTAAGCGGACAGGGGCATCAGCCCCAGCATTTT	CASALSGQGHQPQHF
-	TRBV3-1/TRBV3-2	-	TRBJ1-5	TGTGCCAGCAGTCAACACAGCGGTCCGGGGCAGCCCCAGCATTTT	CASSQHSGPGQPQHF
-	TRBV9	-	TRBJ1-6	TGTGCCAGCAGCCCAGCGGGATATAATTCACCCCTCCACTTT	CASSPAGYNSPLHF
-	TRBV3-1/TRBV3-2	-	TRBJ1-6	TGTGCCAGCAGCCAAGATCTAGCTAATTCACCCCTCCACTTT	CASSQDLANSPLHF
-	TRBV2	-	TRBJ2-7	TGTGCCAGCAGTCTTGACAGGTCTTTATACGAGCAGTACTTC	CASSLDRSLYEQYF
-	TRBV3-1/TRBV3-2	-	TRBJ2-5	TGTGCCAGCAGCCAAGGCAGGGGCTCTCAAGAGACCCAGTACTTC	CASSQGRGSQETQYF
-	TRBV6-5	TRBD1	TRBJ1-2	TGTGCCAGCAGTTTCCGACAGGGACACTATGGCTACACCTTC	CASSFRQGHYGYTF
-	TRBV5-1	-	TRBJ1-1	TGCGCCAGCAGCTTAAACAGGGAATATGAAGCTTTCTTT	CASSLNREYEAFF
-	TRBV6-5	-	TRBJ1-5	TGTGCCAGCAATCTAAAGTTCCAGGAGCCCCAGCATTTT	CASNLKFQEPQHF
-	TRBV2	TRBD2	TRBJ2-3	TGTGCCAGCAGCGGGACTAGCGGGGGGACAAGCACAGATACGCAGTATTTT	CASSGTSGGTSTDTQYF
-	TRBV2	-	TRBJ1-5	TGTGCCAGCAGCAAGGGGGGGTCCGGGCAGCCCCAGCATTTT	CASSKGGSGQPQHF
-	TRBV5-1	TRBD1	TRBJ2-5	TGCGCCAGCAGCTTCGGGGACAGAGGCCTAGGGACCCAGTACTTC	CASSFGDRGLGTQYF
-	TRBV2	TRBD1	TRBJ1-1	TGTGCCTCCCGGACAGGGGTTAATTTGGAAGCTTTCTTT	CASRTGVNLEAFF
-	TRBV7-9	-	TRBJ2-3	TGTGCCAGCAGCTTGCAGGGGAGCACAGATACGCAGTATTTT	CASSLQGSTDTQYF
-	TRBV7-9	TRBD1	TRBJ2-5	TGTGCCAGCAGCACAGGGCAGGGGGTTGCCGGAAGGATGACCCAGTACTTC	CASSTGQGVAGRMTQYF
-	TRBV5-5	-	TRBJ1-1	TGTGCCAGCAGCTGGGCCGGGACATTGAACACTGAAGCTTTCTTT	CASSWAGTLNTEAFF
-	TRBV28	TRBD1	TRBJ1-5	TGTGCCAGCAGGCAACCGGGACAGGGAGGCAATCAGCCCCAGCATTTT	CASRQPGQGGNQPQHF
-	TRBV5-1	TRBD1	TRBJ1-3	TGCGCCAGCAGCCCGGGACAGACTTTCTCTGGAAACACCATATATTTT	CASSPGQTFSGNTIYF
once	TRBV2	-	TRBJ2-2	TGTGCCAGCAGTGCCAGGGGGGCCGGGGAGCTGTTTTTT	CASSARGAGELFF
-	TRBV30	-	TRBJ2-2	TGTGCCTGGAGTACTGTGTTTAGCACCGGGGAGCTGTTTTTT	CAWSTVFSTGELFF
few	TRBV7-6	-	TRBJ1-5	TGTGCCAGCAGCTTGCGTGGCGGGCTGGGCAATCAGCCCCAGCATTTT	CASSLRGGLGNQPQHF
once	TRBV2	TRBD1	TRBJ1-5	TGTGCCAGCAGGGGGACAGGGGCGAGCAATCAGCCCCAGCATTTT	CASRGTGASNQPQHF
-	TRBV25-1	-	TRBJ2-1	TGTGCCAGCAGGGAGGGGGGGAATGAGCAGTTCTTC	CASREGGNEQFF
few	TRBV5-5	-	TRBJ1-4	TGTGCCAGCAGCTTGGTCGGGGGTGAAAAACTGTTTTTT	CASSLVGGEKLFF
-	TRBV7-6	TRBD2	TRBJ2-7	TGTGCCAGCAGCTTAACCGGGACTAGCTCCGAGCAGTACTTC	CASSLTGTSSEQYF
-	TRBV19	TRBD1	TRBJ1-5	TGTGCCAGTAGTATAGGACGACAGGGGGGCCTCGATCAGCCCCAGCATTTT	CASSIGRQGGLDQPQHF
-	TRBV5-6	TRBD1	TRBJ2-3	TGTGCCAGCAGCTTAGGCCAGGGACAGGGGGTGTGGGATACGCAGTATTTT	CASSLGQGQGVWDTQYF
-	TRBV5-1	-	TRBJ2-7	TGCGCCAGCAGCTTGGCCCCTGGCTCATCCTACGAGCAGTACTTC	CASSLAPGSSYEQYF
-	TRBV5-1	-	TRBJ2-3	TGCGCCAGCAGCTTGGGCGGGGTCGGGGGCACAGATACGCAGTATTTT	CASSLGGVGGTDTQYF
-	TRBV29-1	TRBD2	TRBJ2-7	TGCAGCGTTGAAGATAGTCGCGGGGGCTACGAGCAGTACTTC	CSVEDSRGGYEQYF
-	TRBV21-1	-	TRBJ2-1	TGTGCCAGCAGGGACAGGGTAGGGTTCTTC	CASRDRVGFF
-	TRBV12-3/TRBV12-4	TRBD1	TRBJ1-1	TGTGCCAGCAGGCTGACAGGGAGCACTGAAGCTTTCTTT	CASRLTGSTEAFF
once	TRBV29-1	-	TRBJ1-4	TGCAGCGTTAGTTCAGGGTTTGAAAAACTGTTTTTT	CSVSSGFEKLFF
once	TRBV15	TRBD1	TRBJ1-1	TGTGCCACCAGCAGAGACCTTACAGGGGAGATCGGAGCTTTCTTT	CATSRDLTGEIGAFF
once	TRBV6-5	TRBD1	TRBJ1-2	TGTGCCAGCATTGGAGACAGGGCTAACTATGGCTACACCTTC	CASIGDRANYGYTF
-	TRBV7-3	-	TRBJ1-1	TGTGCCAGCAGCTTAACTCAGGACACTGAAGCTTTCTTT	CASSLTQDTEAFF
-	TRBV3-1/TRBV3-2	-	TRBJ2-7	TGTGCCAGCAGCCCAGCTTCGATCTGGGGGGATCAGTACTTC	CASSPASIWGDQYF
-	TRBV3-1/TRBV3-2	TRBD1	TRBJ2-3	TGTGCCAGCAGCCTTGGACAGGGGCCCACAGATACGCAGTATTTT	CASSLGQGPTDTQYF
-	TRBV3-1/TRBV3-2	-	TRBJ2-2	TGTGCCAGCAGCCAAACACAGGGACCGATCCTTTTGAACACCGGGGAGCTGTTTTTT	CASSQTQGPILLNTGELFF